The 2 T cell receptor beta chains in this list originate from one sample, sequenced in a study of T cell responses to AZD1222 COVID-19 vaccine. Clones were read by immunoSEQ multiplex PCR, and TCRdb kept only the in-frame ones, dropping some. The data contain approximately 200,000 clones, 80% to 90% of them singletons. Sequencing used peripheral blood, obtained on day 0 of MenACWY control vaccination. The receptors stem from an adult in good health.

This chain joins TRBV9 and TRBJ1-2, with D unclear. The germline CDR1 and CDR2 sequences are SGDLS and YYNGEE. CDR3 size: 12 residues. The V gene lost 3 bases and the J gene lost 6 bases, with 9 bases spanning the gap. DNA of the CDR3: TGTGCCAGCAGCGCCCGGGCGGATGGCTACACCTTC. It specifies CASSARADGYTF.

The genes are TRBV6-2 or TRBV6-3 and TRBJ1-5; TRBD1 might be the D (6 bases). The germline V gene has CDR1 MNHEY and CDR2 SVGEGT. The CDR3 has 16 residues. Trimming took 0 bases from V and 0 from J, leaving 9 bases between them. CDR3 residues: CASSYSRQVSNQPQHF. In DNA form, the CDR3 reads TGTGCCAGCAGTTACTCACGACAGGTTAGCAATCAGCCCCAGCATTTT.